The T cell receptor beta chain under discussion was sequenced for a study of T-cell memory formation after mild COVID-19. Each CDR3 protein is one row after TCRdb ran MiXCR on the 5' RACE reads. The sample includes approximately 490,000 distinct CDR3 sequences, about a fifth seen only once; the top ten take around 13%. The germline V and J ends were trimmed by 2 bases and 4 bases, with 11 bases remaining between them. Germline CDR1 MNHEY, CDR2 SVGEGT. The CDR3 runs 14 residues. The receptor comes from an adult woman who had mild COVID-19 (a few samples of this study predate the infection). Cell type and time point are not known. V is TRBV6-2 or TRBV6-3 and J is TRBJ1-2, with D possibly being TRBD1 (6 bases). Sequenced material: PBMCs or a T cell subset sorted from them (not recorded which). The chain's CDR3 is CASSYVGQRYGYTF. DNA of the CDR3: TGTGCCAGCAGTTACGTGGGACAACGCTATGGCTACACCTTC.